The 27 T cell receptor beta chains presented below share a single source sample, sequenced in a study of prognosis after radiotherapy for stage I lung cancer. Amplification of the TCR beta CDR3 (from genomic DNA) was done by two-round multiplex PCR. The authors ran first-round PCR with primers specific to each TRBV and TRBJ gene. TCRdb fed the multiplex PCR reads into MiXCR, producing one record per CDR3 protein. The data show tens of thousands of distinct CDR3 sequences, just over 45% seen once. The material was PBMCs, obtained before or after stereotactic body radiation therapy (not recorded which). All receptors come from a donor aged 50 or older with non-small cell lung cancer.

This clonotype was counted ten times or more. The chain joins TRBV9 to TRBJ1-1; D is undetermined. The germline V and J ends were trimmed by 0 bases and 1 base, with 7 bases remaining between them. The CDR3 runs 14 residues. Looked up from germline, CDR1 is SGDLS and CDR2 is YYNGEE. The CDR3 nucleotides read TGTGCCAGCAGCGTAGCGGTGGCGAACACTGAAGCTTTCTTT. This sequence encodes CASSVAVANTEAFF.

This clonotype was counted many times. The genes are TRBV20-1 and TRBJ2-5; TRBD1 aligns across 8 bases. With 4 bases clipped from V and 7 bases from J, the junction kept 8 bases outside the gene matches. The CDR3 covers 13 residues. Germline V gene data show CDR1 as DFQATT and CDR2 as SNEGSKA (reference sequence). The CDR3 is CSATGGAGGTQYF. CDR3 DNA sequence: TGCAGTGCTACAGGGGGCGCAGGTGGGACCCAGTACTTC.

This clonotype has a count of ten or more. The chain recombines TRBV27 with TRBJ2-1; TRBD2 aligns across 7 bases. The germline gives CDR1 MNHEY, CDR2 SMNVEV (reference sequence). The V and J ends lost 5 bases and 3 bases, in that order; junction bases with no gene match: 7. This CDR3 is 15 amino acids long. The CDR3 loop reads CASSRPGEGYNEQFF. The CDR3, as DNA: TGTGCCAGCAGTCGTCCGGGGGAGGGCTACAATGAGCAGTTCTTC.

The chain uses TRBV2 and TRBJ1-5; a possible D gene is TRBD1 (5 bases). V lost 6 bases to trimming and J lost 2 bases, with 8 bases between them. The CDR3 contains 13 residues. Germline CDR1 SNHLY, CDR2 FYNNEI. The CDR3 reads CASRGQGNQPQHF. The CDR3 nucleotides read TGTGCCAGCAGGGGGCAAGGCAATCAGCCCCAGCATTTT.

This clonotype was recorded at least ten times. The chain is built from TRBV7-9 and TRBJ2-1; perhaps TRBD2 as D (5 bases). Trimming removed 5 bases at V and 2 bases at J, with 22 bases between. The CDR3 has 18 residues. Germline V CDR1 and CDR2: SEHNR, FQNEAQ (reference sequence). The CDR3 DNA sequence: TGTGCCAGCAGCCCTAACTATAGAGGGCCCAGGACCTACAATGAGCAGTTCTTC. Translated, it gives CASSPNYRGPRTYNEQFF.

This clonotype came up a few times. A read error may be the cause here, since a much bigger clone is one base away. DNA for the CDR3: TGCGCCAGCGGCCGGTACAGTGAAGCTTTCTTT. This encodes CASGRYSEAFF. This rearrangement joins TRBV5-1 to TRBJ1-1; D remains ambiguous. The CDR3 has 11 residues. The V end was cut by 7 bases, the J end by 7 bases, with 11 bases between. Germline V gene lookup returns CDR1 SGHRS and CDR2 YFSETQ. Drawing the rest from reference TRBV5-1 and TRBJ1-1, the complete variable domain is KAGVTQTPRYLIKTRGQQVTLSCSPISGHRSVSWYQQTPGQGLQFLFEYFSETQRNKGNFPGRFSGRQFSNSRSEMNVSTLELGDSALYLCASGRYSEAFFGQGTRLTVV.

This clonotype was observed at least ten times. This chain links TRBV2 with TRBJ2-2; 12 nucleotides line up with TRBD2. This CDR3 is built from 17 residues. The V gene's germline CDR1 is SNHLY and CDR2 FYNNEI. V was clipped by 1 base and J by 7 bases; unmatched bases: 7. The CDR3 is CASSEGGLAGFNGELFF. For the CDR3, the DNA is TGTGCCAGCAGTGAAGGAGGACTAGCGGGATTCAACGGGGAGCTGTTTTTT. Complete variable domain (other parts from reference TRBV2 and TRBJ2-2): EPEVTQTPSHQVTQMGQEVILRCVPISNHLYFYWYRQILGQKVEFLVSFYNNEISEKSEIFDDQFSVERPDGSNFTLKIRSTKLEDSAMYFCASSEGGLAGFNGELFFGEGSRLTVL.

This clonotype was found many times. The chain combines TRBV4-3 with TRBJ2-1; D gene unclear. The CDR3 has 16 residues. Trimming cost V 3 bases and J 6 bases, with 18 bases left between them. Germline-derived CDR1 and CDR2 are LGHNA and YSLEER. The CDR3 loop reads CASSQVGPGRLNEQFF. The DNA of the CDR3 is TGCGCCAGCAGCCAGGTCGGGCCCGGCCGCCTCAATGAGCAGTTCTTC.

This clonotype was seen ten or more times. The V call is TRBV3-1, the J call TRBJ1-1; D perhaps matches TRBD1 (6 bases). The CDR3 length is 16 residues. Germline V gene data show CDR1 as LGHDT and CDR2 as YNNKEL (reference sequence). The V and J ends lost 0 bases and 1 base respectively, with 12 bases between them. CDR3 amino acids: CASSQDQGTPNTEAFF. The CDR3 DNA sequence: TGTGCCAGCAGCCAAGATCAAGGGACACCGAACACTGAAGCTTTCTTT. Based on the CDR3 plus reference TRBV3-1 and TRBJ1-1, the full variable domain is DTAVSQTPKYLVTQMGNDKSIKCEQNLGHDTMYWYKQDSKKFLKIMFSYNNKELIINETVPNRFSPKSPDKAHLNLHINSLELGDSAVYFCASSQDQGTPNTEAFFGQGTRLTVV.

The count of this clonotype is one. A much larger clone lies one base from this, so it may be a read error. The J gene is TRBJ1-4, the V gene TRBV5-4; unclear D gene. The CDR3 length is 14 residues. Germline lookup yields CDR1 SGHNT and CDR2 YYREEE (reference sequence). As DNA, the CDR3 is TGTTCCAGCAGCTTGCAAGGGACTAATGAAAAACTGTTTTTT. Amino acids: CSSSLQGTNEKLFF.

This clonotype occurred once. This chain links TRBV7-9 with TRBJ2-7; TRBD2 aligns across 11 bases. From germline, CDR1 is SEHNR and CDR2 FQNEAQ (reference sequence). The CDR3 runs to 17 residues. After removal of 7 bases from V and 5 bases from J, the junction contained 16 bases not matched to a gene. Written as DNA, the CDR3 is TGTGCCAGCATCAACCGATTTCGTACTAGCGGGAGCGACGAGCAGTACTTC. Amino acids: CASINRFRTSGSDEQYF.

Many counts were recorded for this clonotype. The gene calls are TRBV7-9 and TRBJ2-1; the D gene is possibly TRBD1 (6 bases). With 5 bases removed from V and 3 bases from J, the gap between germline ends came to 11 bases. Germline lookup yields CDR1 SEHNR and CDR2 FQNEAQ (reference sequence). The CDR3 totals 14 residues. CDR3: CASSLRTVYNEQFF. The CDR3 region has the DNA TGTGCCAGCAGCCTCCGGACAGTCTACAATGAGCAGTTCTTC.

The chain joins TRBV12-3 or TRBV12-4 to TRBJ1-3; D may be TRBD1 (5 bases). V dropped 6 bases and J dropped 5 bases, with 23 bases sitting between them. This CDR3 has 17 residues. The CDR3, as DNA: TGTGCCAGCAGAACTCCAAAGGACACGACTATACGAAACACCATATATTTT. This encodes CASRTPKDTTIRNTIYF.

Remarks on this clonotype: This likely stems from a read error, as it lies one base from a far larger clone. The chain is built from TRBV6-4 and TRBJ1-6, with TRBD1 identical over 8 bases. The CDR3 covers 16 residues. Germline V gives CDR1 MRHNA, CDR2 SNTAGT. The CDR3 sequence: CASRLETGADNSPLNF. Here the CDR3 DNA reads TGTGCCAGCAGACTCGAGACAGGGGCGGATAATTCACCCCTCAACTTT.

The chain is built from TRBV20-1 and TRBJ2-7; D gene uncertain. V lost 2 bases and J lost 6, with 17 bases in between. The CDR3 contains 14 residues. The germline V gene encodes CDR1 DFQATT and CDR2 SNEGSKA (reference sequence). CDR3 residues: CSARSAEITLEQYF. CDR3 nucleotides: TGCAGTGCTAGATCTGCGGAAATTACACTCGAGCAGTACTTC.

This chain joins TRBV7-2 and TRBJ2-2; D is ambiguous. The CDR3 is made up of 14 amino acids. V was trimmed by 6 bases and J by 4 bases, leaving 12 bases between them. Per the germline V gene, CDR1 is SGHTA and CDR2 is FQGNSA. The CDR3 nucleotides are TGTGCCAGCAGTCGAAAGGGCAGCACCGGGGAGCTGTTTTTT. Its protein product is CASSRKGSTGELFF.

This clonotype occurred once. The genes are TRBV27 and TRBJ2-7, with D hard to call. CDR3 size: 13 residues. Trimming took 3 bases from V and 4 from J, leaving 10 bases between them. The germline gives CDR1 MNHEY, CDR2 SMNVEV (reference sequence). CDR3 sequence reads: CASSLQERYEQYF. CDR3 bases: TGTGCCAGCAGTTTGCAGGAGAGGTACGAGCAGTACTTC.

The chain combines TRBV6-2 or TRBV6-3 with TRBJ2-2; no definite D call. Looked up from germline, CDR1 is MNHEY and CDR2 is SVGEGT. V was trimmed by 9 bases and J by 2 bases, leaving 10 bases between them. CDR3 length: 13 residues. The DNA for the CDR3 is TGTGCCAGTGTAGCCTCTAACACCGGGGAGCTGTTTTTT. Translating gives CASVASNTGELFF.

This clonotype has at least ten counts. The rearrangement joins TRBV7-2 to TRBJ1-2; D is possibly TRBD1 (5 bases). CDR1 is SGHTA, CDR2 FQGNSA, per germline. V shed 1 base and J shed 0 bases, with 9 bases lying between them. CDR3 length equals 15 residues. CDR3 residues: CASSLGGGANYGYTF. The CDR3 region has the DNA TGTGCCAGCAGCTTAGGGGGCGGTGCTAACTATGGCTACACCTTC.

A word on this clonotype: Germline and junction disagree at one end, which may indicate a read error. This chain links TRBV27 with TRBJ2-6; tentatively, D is TRBD1 (5 bases). Germline CDR1 reads MNHEY; CDR2 reads SMNVEV (reference sequence). CDR3 length: 15 residues. CDR3 coding DNA: TGTGCAAGCAGTTACCAGGGTGCTGGGGCCAACGTCCTGACTTTC. It codes for CASSYQGAGANVLTF.

Ten or more counts support this clonotype. CDR3 nucleotides: TGTGCCAGCAGCAACCCCTATTTCCGACACGAGTATAGCAATCAGCCCCAGCATTTT. It codes for CASSNPYFRHEYSNQPQHF. The rearrangement joins TRBV28 to TRBJ1-5; D gene uncertain. Germline V gene sequence: CDR1 MDHEN, CDR2 SYDVKM. With 6 bases removed from V and 0 bases from J, the gap between germline ends came to 24 bases. This CDR3 region has 19 residues.

This chain links TRBV7-9 with TRBJ2-1; the D is unclear. Germline loops: CDR1 SEHNR, CDR2 FQNEAQ (reference sequence). V lost 5 bases to trimming and J lost 10 bases, with 21 bases between them. The CDR3 extends over 15 amino acids. CDR3 sequence: CASSQGRQVRYEQFF. As DNA, the CDR3 is TGTGCCAGCAGCCAAGGTAGGCAGGTGCGGTACGAGCAGTTCTTC.

Concerning this clonotype: This probably arose from a read error, given a far larger clone one base away. This chain joins TRBV7-9 and TRBJ2-3; D remains unclear. CDR3 length: 13 amino acids. V was shortened by 5 bases and J by 4 bases, with 10 bases between the two germline ends. Per the germline V gene, CDR1 is SEHNR and CDR2 is FQNEAQ (reference sequence). CDR3 bases: TGTGCCAGCAGCAAAGCCGTAGCAGATACGCAGTATTTT. Translated, it gives CASSKAVADTQYF.

This CDR3 reads CASSRRIWNGYTF. The DNA for the CDR3 is TGTGCCAGCAGCCGGCGAATCTGGAATGGCTACACCTTC. This chain links TRBV3-2 with TRBJ1-2. TRBV3-2 is a pseudogene. The CDR3 loop spans 13 amino acids.

The rearrangement joins TRBV11-3 to TRBJ2-3; 8 nucleotides align to TRBD1. Looked up from germline, CDR1 is SGHNT and CDR2 is YENEEA. V dropped 1 base and J dropped 1; count of bases not matched to a gene: 10. This CDR3 spans 18 amino acids. CDR3 sequence reads: CASSLGDFGGQGTDTQYF. The CDR3, as DNA: TGTGCCAGCAGCTTAGGCGATTTCGGGGGACAGGGCACAGATACGCAGTATTTT.

A word on this clonotype: This probably arose from a read error, given a far larger clone one base away. The chain combines TRBV6-5 with TRBJ1-6; D is possibly TRBD1 (5 bases). From germline, CDR1 is MNHEY and CDR2 SVGAGI. Trimming shortened V by 6 bases and J by 7 bases, and 16 bases separated the two germline ends. The CDR3 consists of 15 residues. The CDR3 DNA is TGTGCCAGCAGCAAACAGGTGATGAGCAATTCACCCCTCCACTTT. This translates into CASSKQVMSNSPLHF.

This clonotype was counted many times. The chain uses TRBV20-1 and TRBJ2-5, with D possibly matching TRBD1 (5 bases). This CDR3 has 12 residues. CDR1 and CDR2 from the germline V gene are DFQATT and SNEGSKA (reference sequence). V was cut by 3 bases and J by 5 bases, with 10 bases left in between. For the CDR3, the DNA is TGCAGTGCTAGGGGGCTAGGGGAGACCCAGTACTTC. It codes for CSARGLGETQYF.